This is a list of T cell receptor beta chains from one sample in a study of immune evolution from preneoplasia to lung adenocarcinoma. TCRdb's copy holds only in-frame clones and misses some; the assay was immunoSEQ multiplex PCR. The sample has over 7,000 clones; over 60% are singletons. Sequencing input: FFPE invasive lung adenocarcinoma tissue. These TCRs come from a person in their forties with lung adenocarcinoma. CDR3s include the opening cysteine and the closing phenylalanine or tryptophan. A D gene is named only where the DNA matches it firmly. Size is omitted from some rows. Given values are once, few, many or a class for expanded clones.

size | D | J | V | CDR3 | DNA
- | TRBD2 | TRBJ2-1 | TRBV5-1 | CASSLVSGGTNEQFF | TGCGCCAGCAGCTTGGTCAGCGGGGGAACCAATGAGCAGTTCTTC
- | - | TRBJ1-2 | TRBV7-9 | CASSLAFFYGYTF | TGTGCCAGCAGCTTAGCGTTTTTCTATGGCTACACCTTC
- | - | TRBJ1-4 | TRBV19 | CASSYTGTGNEKLFF | TGTGCCAGTAGTTACACCGGGACGGGAAATGAAAAACTGTTTTTT
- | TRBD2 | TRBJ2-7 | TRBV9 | CASAPGTSGSYEQYF | TGTGCCAGCGCCCCTGGGACTAGCGGGAGTTACGAGCAGTACTTC
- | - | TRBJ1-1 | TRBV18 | CASSPPVTYTEAFF | TGTGCCAGCTCACCCCCGGTTACGTACACTGAAGCTTTCTTT
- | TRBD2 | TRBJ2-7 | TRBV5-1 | CASRLTSGRANYEQYF | TGCGCCAGCAGACTTACTAGCGGGAGAGCTAACTACGAGCAGTACTTC
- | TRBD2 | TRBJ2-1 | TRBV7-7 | CASSQSGGALYEQFF | TGTGCTAGCAGCCAAAGCGGGGGGGCCTTGTATGAGCAGTTCTTC
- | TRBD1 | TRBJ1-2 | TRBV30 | CAWSEQGYYGYTF | TGTGCCTGGAGTGAACAGGGGTACTATGGCTACACCTTC
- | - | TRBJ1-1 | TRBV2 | CASIPHESGNTEAFF | TGTGCCAGCATCCCCCATGAGTCGGGGAACACTGAAGCTTTCTTT
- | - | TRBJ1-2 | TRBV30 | CAWTSGGDSPGF | TGTGCCTGGACCTCGGGGGGTGACAGTCCCGGTTTC
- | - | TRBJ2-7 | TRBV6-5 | CASRKTVNYEQYF | TGTGCCAGCAGAAAGACAGTGAACTACGAGCAGTACTTC
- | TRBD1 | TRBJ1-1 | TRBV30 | CAWSVVLNRGNTEAFF | TGTGCCTGGAGTGTAGTGTTGAACAGGGGGAACACTGAAGCTTTCTTT
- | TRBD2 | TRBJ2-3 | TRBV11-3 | CASSLSAGGSYTQYF | TGTGCCAGCAGCTTATCGGCGGGGGGCTCCTATACGCAGTATTTT
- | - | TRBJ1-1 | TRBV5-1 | CASSLILNTEAFF | TGCGCCAGCAGCCTTATATTGAACACTGAAGCTTTCTTT
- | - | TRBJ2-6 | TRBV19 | CASSIMGGSGANVLTF | TGTGCCAGTAGTATAATGGGCGGCTCTGGGGCCAACGTCCTGACTTTC
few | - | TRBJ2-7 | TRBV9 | CASSVVSDRSYYEQYF | TGTGCCAGCAGCGTAGTTTCGGACAGATCCTACTACGAGCAGTACTTC
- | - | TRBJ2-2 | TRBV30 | CAWSIEGGNTGELFF | TGTGCCTGGAGTATTGAGGGGGGGAACACCGGGGAGCTGTTTTTT
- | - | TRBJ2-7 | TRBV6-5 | CASTPRVGLRDEQYF | TGTGCCAGCACGCCCCGGGTGGGCCTAAGGGACGAGCAGTACTTC
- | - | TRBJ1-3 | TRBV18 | CASSRKGVPSGNTIYF | TGTGCCAGCTCCCGGAAAGGGGTACCCTCTGGAAACACCATATATTTT
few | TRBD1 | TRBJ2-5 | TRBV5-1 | CASSPEGTGKGKETQYF | TGCGCCAGCAGCCCGGAGGGGACAGGGAAGGGGAAAGAGACCCAGTACTTC
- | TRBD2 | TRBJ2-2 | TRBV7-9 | CASSSTSAGWGELFF | TGTGCCAGCAGCTCGACTAGCGCGGGATGGGGGGAGCTGTTTTTT
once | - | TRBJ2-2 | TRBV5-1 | CASSLETGSWNTGELFF | TGCGCCAGCAGCTTGGAGACCGGGAGTTGGAACACCGGGGAGCTGTTTTTT
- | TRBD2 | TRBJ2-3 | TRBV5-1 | CASSWTSGGGFVNQWDTQYF | TGCGCCAGCAGCTGGACTAGCGGGGGTGGATTCGTAAATCAGTGGGATACGCAGTATTTT
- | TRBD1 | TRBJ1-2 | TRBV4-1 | CASSQEARGLMGYTF | TGCGCCAGCAGCCAAGAGGCCAGGGGGCTCATGGGCTACACCTTC
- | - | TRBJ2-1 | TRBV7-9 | CASSFNPRLGDEQFF | TGTGCCAGCAGCTTTAACCCTCGTCTCGGCGATGAGCAGTTCTTC
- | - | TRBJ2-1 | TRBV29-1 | CSAHISGRGEQFF | TGCAGCGCCCATATTAGCGGAAGAGGTGAGCAGTTCTTC
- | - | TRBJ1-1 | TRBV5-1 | CASRFSQGTEAFF | TGCGCCAGCAGATTCTCGCAGGGCACTGAAGCTTTCTTT
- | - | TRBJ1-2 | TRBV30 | CAWSVERERGYTF | TGTGCCTGGAGTGTGGAGAGGGAGCGAGGCTACACCTTC
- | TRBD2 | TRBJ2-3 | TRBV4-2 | CASSQDGFSGTEGTTDTQYF | TGTGCCAGCAGCCAAGATGGGTTCAGCGGGACCGAGGGAACCACAGATACGCAGTATTTT
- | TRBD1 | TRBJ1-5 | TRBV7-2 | CASSKTGGNQPQHF | TGTGCCAGCAGCAAAACAGGGGGCAATCAGCCCCAGCATTTT
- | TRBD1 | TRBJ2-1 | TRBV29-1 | CSVATGGTYNEQFF | TGCAGCGTCGCCACAGGGGGCACCTACAATGAGCAGTTCTTC
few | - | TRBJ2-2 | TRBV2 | CASSAGTVNTGELFF | TGTGCCAGCAGTGCCGGGACCGTGAACACCGGGGAGCTGTTTTTT
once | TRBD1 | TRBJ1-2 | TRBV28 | CASIAGGMRYGYTF | TGTGCCAGCATTGCAGGGGGTATGCGCTATGGCTACACCTTC
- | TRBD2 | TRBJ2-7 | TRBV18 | CASSREAGLTYEQYF | TGTGCCAGCTCACGAGAAGCGGGACTAACCTACGAGCAGTACTTC
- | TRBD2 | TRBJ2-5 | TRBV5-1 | CASRSRGGGVSETQYF | TGCGCCAGCAGGAGTCGGGGCGGGGGAGTATCGGAGACCCAGTACTTC
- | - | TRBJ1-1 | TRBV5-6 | CASSYRPTGNTEAFF | TGTGCCAGCAGTTATAGACCTACAGGGAACACTGAAGCTTTCTTT
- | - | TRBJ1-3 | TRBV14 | CASSQEWGTLGNTIYF | TGTGCCAGCAGCCAAGAATGGGGGACCCTTGGAAACACCATATATTTT
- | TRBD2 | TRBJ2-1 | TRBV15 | CATSRDSASGSEKFF | TGTGCCACCAGCAGAGATTCGGCTAGCGGGAGTGAAAAGTTCTTC
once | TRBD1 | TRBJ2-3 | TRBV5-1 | CASSRQGLDTQYF | TGCGCCAGCAGCCGACAGGGGCTAGATACGCAGTATTTT
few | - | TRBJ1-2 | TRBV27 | CASSLQDRPLYGYTF | TGTGCCAGCAGTCTACAGGACAGACCTCTCTATGGCTACACCTTC
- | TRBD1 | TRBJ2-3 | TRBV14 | CASSSPQGAVTDTQYF | TGTGCCAGCAGCAGTCCACAGGGGGCCGTCACAGATACGCAGTATTTT
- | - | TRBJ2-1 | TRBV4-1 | CASSQGVRGSYNEQFF | TGCGCCAGCAGCCAAGGGGTACGGGGGTCCTACAATGAGCAGTTCTTC
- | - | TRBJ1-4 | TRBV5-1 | CASRVDFNEKLFF | TGCGCCAGCAGGGTGGATTTTAATGAAAAACTGTTTTTT
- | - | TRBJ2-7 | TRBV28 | CASSYSPYEQYF | TGTGCCAGCTCATACTCCCCCTACGAGCAGTACTTC
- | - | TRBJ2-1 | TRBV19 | CASSMDRSSSYNEQFF | TGTGCCAGTAGTATGGATCGGTCTAGCTCCTACAATGAGCAGTTCTTC
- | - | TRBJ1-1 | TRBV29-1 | CSVDLTGVNTEAFF | TGCAGCGTTGATTTGACAGGAGTGAACACTGAAGCTTTCTTT
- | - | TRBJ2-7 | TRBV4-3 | CASSPQLGYEQYF | TGCGCCAGCAGCCCGCAACTAGGCTACGAGCAGTACTTC
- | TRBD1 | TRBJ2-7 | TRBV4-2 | CASSQRGQSYEQYF | TGTGCCAGCAGCCAACGGGGACAGTCCTACGAGCAGTACTTC
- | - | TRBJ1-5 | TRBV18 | CASSPLGSSDSNQPQHF | TGTGCCAGCTCACCACTCGGCAGTAGTGATAGCAATCAGCCCCAGCATTTT
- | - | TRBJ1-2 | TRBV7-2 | CASSLGGEFYGYTF | TGTGCCAGCAGCTTAGGGGGCGAGTTCTATGGCTACACCTTC
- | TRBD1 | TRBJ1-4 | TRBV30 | CASLFGTASEKLFF | TGTGCCTCTTTGTTCGGGACAGCCTCGGAAAAACTGTTTTTT
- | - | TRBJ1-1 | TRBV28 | CASSLWQGPDTEAFF | TGTGCCAGCAGTTTATGGCAGGGGCCGGACACTGAAGCTTTCTTT
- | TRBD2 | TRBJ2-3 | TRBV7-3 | CASSLTSGNTDTQYF | TGTGCCAGCAGCCTGACTAGCGGGAATACAGATACGCAGTATTTT
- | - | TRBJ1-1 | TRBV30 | CAWSVGWVNTEAFF | TGTGCCTGGAGTGTTGGCTGGGTGAACACTGAAGCTTTCTTT
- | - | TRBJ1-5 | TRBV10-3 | CAINMEGSQPQHF | TGTGCCATCAATATGGAGGGTAGTCAGCCCCAGCATTTT